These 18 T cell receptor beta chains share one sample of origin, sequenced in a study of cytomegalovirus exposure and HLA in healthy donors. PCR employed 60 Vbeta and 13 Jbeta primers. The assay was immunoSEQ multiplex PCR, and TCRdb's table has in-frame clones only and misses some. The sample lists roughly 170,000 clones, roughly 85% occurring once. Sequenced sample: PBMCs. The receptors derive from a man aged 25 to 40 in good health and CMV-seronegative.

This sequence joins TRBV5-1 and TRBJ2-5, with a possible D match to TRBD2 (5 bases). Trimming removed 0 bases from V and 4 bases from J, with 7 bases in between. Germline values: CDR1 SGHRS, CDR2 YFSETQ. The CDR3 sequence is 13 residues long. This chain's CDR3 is CASSLGGGETQYF. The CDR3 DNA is TGCGCCAGCAGCTTGGGTGGAGGAGAGACCCAGTACTTC.

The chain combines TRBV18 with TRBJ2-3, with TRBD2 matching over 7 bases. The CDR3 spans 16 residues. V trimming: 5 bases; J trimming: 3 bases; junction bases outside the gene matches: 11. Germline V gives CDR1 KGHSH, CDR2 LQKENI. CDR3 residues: CASSSPTGGGTDTQYF. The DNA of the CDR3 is TGTGCCAGCTCATCCCCCACGGGCGGGGGAACAGATACGCAGTATTTT. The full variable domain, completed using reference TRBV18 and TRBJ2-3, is NAGVMQNPRHLVRRRGQEARLRCSPMKGHSHVYWYRQLPEEGLKFMVYLQKENIIDESGMPKERFSAEFPKEGPSILRIQQVVRGDSAAYFCASSSPTGGGTDTQYFGPGTRLTVL.

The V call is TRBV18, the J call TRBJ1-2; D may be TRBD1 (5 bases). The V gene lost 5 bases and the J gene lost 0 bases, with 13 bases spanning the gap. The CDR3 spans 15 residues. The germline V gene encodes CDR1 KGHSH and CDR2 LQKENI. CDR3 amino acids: CASSSGGGTNYGYTF. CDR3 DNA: TGTGCCAGCTCATCTGGTGGGGGGACTAACTATGGCTACACCTTC.

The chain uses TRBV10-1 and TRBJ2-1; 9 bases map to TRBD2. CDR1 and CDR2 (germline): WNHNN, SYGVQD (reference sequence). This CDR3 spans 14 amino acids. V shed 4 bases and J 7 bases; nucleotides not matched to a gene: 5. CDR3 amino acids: CASSGSGGKNEQFF. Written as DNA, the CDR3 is TGCGCCAGCAGTGGAAGCGGGGGGAAGAATGAGCAGTTCTTC.

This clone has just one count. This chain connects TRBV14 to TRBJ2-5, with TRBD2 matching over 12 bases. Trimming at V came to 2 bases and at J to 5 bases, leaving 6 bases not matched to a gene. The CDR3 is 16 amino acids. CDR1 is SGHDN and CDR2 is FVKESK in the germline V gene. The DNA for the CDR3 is TGTGCCAGCAGCCAACTACTAGCGGGAGGAGCCGAGACCCAGTACTTC. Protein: CASSQLLAGGAETQYF.

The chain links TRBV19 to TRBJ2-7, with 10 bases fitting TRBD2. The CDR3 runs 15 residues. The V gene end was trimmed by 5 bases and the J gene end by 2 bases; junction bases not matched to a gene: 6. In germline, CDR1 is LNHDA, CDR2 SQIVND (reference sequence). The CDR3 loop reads CASSDRLAGPYEQYF. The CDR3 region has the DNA TGTGCCAGTAGTGACCGACTAGCGGGTCCCTACGAGCAGTACTTC. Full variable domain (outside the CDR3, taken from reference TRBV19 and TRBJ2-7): DGGITQSPKYLFRKEGQNVTLSCEQNLNHDAMYWYRQDPGQGLRLIYYSQIVNDFQKGDIAEGYSVSREKKESFPLTVTSAQKNPTAFYLCASSDRLAGPYEQYFGPGTRLTVT.

The CDR3 loop is CASSPKLRNYEQYF. The CDR3 DNA sequence: TGTGCCAGCAGCCCGAAGCTGAGGAACTACGAGCAGTACTTC. The chain employs TRBV25-1 and TRBJ2-7, with D uncertain. Between the trimmed V and J ends, which lost 6 bases and 3 bases, there was a span of 15 bases. CDR1 is MGHDK and CDR2 is SYGVNS in the germline V gene. This CDR3 spans 14 amino acids.

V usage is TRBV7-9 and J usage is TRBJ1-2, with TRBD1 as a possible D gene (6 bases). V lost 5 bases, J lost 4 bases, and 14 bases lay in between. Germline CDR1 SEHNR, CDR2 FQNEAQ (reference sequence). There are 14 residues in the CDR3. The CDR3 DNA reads TGTGCCAGCAGCGCCCCGACAGGTACCTATGGCTACACCTTC. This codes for CASSAPTGTYGYTF.

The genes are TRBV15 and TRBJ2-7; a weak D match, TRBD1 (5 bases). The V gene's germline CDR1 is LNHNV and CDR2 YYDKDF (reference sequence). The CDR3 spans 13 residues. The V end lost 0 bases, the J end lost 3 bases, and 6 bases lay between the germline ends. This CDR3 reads CATSREGHYEQYF. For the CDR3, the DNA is TGTGCCACCAGCAGAGAAGGACACTACGAGCAGTACTTC. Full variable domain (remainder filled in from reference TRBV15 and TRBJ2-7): DAMVIQNPRYQVTQFGKPVTLSCSQTLNHNVMYWYQQKSSQAPKLLFHYYDKDFNNEADTPDNFQSRRPNTSFCFLDIRSPGLGDTAMYLCATSREGHYEQYFGPGTRLTVT.

Written as DNA, the CDR3 is TGTGCCAGCAGCTTCGGCAGGGCAAACAATCAGCCCCAGCATTTT. Translation: CASSFGRANNQPQHF. The chain links TRBV7-9 to TRBJ1-5, with D tentatively TRBD1 (5 bases). Trimming stripped 3 bases from V and 3 bases from J, with 12 bases between. This CDR3 comprises 15 residues. Per germline, CDR1 SEHNR and CDR2 FQNEAQ (reference sequence).

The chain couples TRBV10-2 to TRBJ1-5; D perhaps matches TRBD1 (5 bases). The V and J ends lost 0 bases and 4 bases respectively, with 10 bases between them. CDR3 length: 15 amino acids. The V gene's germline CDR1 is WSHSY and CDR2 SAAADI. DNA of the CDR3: TGCGCCAGCAGTGAGTCCAGGGCTCCAAATCAGCCCCAGCATTTT. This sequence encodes CASSESRAPNQPQHF.

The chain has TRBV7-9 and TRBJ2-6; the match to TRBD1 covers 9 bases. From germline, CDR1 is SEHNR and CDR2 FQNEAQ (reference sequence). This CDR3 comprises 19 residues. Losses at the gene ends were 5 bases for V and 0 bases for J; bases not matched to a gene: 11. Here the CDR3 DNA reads TGTGCCAGCAGCCGGAACAGGGGGCCCCCGGACTCTGGGGCCAACGTCCTGACTTTC. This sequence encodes CASSRNRGPPDSGANVLTF.

This chain's CDR3 is CASQLTSGIGTDTQYF. The DNA of the CDR3 is TGTGCCAGCCAGCTCACTAGCGGGATAGGGACAGATACGCAGTATTTT. The chain joins TRBV5-6 to TRBJ2-3, with 10 positions matching TRBD2. There are 16 residues in the CDR3. The germline V gene has CDR1 SGHDT and CDR2 YYEEEE. Trimming removed 7 bases from V and 3 bases from J; junction bases left unmatched: 11.

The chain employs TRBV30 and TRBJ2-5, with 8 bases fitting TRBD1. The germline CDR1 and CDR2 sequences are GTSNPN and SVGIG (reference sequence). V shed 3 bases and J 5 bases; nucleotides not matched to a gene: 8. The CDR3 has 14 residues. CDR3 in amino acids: CAWSPGGWGETQYF. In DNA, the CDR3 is TGTGCCTGGAGCCCAGGGGGCTGGGGTGAGACCCAGTACTTC.

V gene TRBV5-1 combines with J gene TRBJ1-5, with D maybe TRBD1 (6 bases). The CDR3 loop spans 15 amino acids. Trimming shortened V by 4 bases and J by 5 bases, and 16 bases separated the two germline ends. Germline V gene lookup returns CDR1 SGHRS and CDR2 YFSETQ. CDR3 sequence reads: CASSLGGRADQPQHF. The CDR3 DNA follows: TGCGCCAGCAGCCTGGGGGGCAGGGCCGATCAGCCCCAGCATTTT.

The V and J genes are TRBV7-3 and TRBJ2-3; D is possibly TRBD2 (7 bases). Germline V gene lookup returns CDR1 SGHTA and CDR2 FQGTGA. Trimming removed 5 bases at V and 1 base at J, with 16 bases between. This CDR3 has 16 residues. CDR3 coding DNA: TGTGCCAGCAGCCCCCGCGGGGGCGAAGGCACAGATACGCAGTATTTT. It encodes CASSPRGGEGTDTQYF.

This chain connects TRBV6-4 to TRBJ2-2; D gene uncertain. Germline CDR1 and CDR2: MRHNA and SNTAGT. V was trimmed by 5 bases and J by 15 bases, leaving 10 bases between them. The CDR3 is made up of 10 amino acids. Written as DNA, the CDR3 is TGTGCCAGCAGTAACCCTATGGTGTTTTTT. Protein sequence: CASSNPMVFF.

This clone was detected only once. Written as DNA, the CDR3 is TGCAGCGTTGAGGAGGGCAACTCCTACGAGCAGTACTTC. It translates to CSVEEGNSYEQYF. The chain joins TRBV29-1 to TRBJ2-5, with D maybe TRBD2 (6 bases). The closer fit of TRBJ2-7 to the DNA end suggests the J call may be wrong. Germline loops: CDR1 SQVTM, CDR2 ANQGSEA. This CDR3 has 13 residues.